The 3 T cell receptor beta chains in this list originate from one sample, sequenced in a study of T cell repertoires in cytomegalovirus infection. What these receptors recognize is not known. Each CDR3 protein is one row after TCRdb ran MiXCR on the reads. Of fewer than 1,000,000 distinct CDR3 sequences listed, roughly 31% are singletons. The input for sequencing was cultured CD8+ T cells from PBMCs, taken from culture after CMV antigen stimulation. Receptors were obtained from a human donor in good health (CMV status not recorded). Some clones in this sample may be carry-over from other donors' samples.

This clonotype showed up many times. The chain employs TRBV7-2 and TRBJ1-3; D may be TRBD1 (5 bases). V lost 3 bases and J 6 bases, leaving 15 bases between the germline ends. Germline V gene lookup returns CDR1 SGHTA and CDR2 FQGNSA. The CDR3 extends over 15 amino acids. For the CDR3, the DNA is TGTGCCAGCAGCTTTGGGGCAGGAGAGTTAAACACCATATATTTT. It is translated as CASSFGAGELNTIYF.

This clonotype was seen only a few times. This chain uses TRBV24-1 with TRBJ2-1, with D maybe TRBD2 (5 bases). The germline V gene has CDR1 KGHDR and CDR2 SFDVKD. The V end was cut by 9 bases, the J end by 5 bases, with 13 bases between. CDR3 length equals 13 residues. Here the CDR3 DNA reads TGTGCCACCGCTCCCGGGGTGGACAATGAGCAGTTCTTC. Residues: CATAPGVDNEQFF.

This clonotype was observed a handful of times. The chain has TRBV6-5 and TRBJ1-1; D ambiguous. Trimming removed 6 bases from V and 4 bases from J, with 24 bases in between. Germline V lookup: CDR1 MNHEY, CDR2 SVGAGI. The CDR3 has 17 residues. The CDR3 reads CASSYTPEVGISTEAFF. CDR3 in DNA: TGTGCCAGCAGCTATACCCCTGAGGTGGGGATAAGCACTGAAGCTTTCTTT.